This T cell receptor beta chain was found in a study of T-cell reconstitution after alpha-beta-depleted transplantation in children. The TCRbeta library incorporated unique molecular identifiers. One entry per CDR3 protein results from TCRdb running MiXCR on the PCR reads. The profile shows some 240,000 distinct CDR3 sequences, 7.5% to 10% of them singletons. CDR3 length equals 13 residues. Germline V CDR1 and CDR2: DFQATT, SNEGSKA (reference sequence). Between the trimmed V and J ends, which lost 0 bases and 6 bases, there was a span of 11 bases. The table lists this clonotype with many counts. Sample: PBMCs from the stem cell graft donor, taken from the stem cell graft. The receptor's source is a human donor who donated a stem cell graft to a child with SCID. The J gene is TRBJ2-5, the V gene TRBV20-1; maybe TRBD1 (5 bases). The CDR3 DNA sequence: TGCAGTGCTAGAGAGGCAGGGATGAAGACCCAGTACTTC. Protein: CSAREAGMKTQYF.